What follows are 28 T cell receptor beta chains derived from one specimen sequenced in a study of cytomegalovirus exposure and HLA in healthy donors. PCR primers comprised 60 Vbeta and 13 Jbeta primers. Sequencing used immunoSEQ multiplex PCR; TCRdb keeps in-frame clones, though not all of them. In the table there are 140,000 to 150,000 clones, around 75% of which are singletons. The sequenced material came from PBMCs. Receptor source: a woman aged 18-29 years in good health and CMV-seronegative.

The chain has TRBV5-1 and TRBJ2-5; 8 bases fit TRBD1. Germline V gene sequence: CDR1 SGHRS, CDR2 YFSETQ. V dropped 4 bases and J dropped 5; count of bases not matched to a gene: 7. The CDR3 is 14 residues long. The CDR3 region has the DNA TGCGCCAGCAGCCCGGGACAGGATGGGGAGACCCAGTACTTC. Translated, it gives CASSPGQDGETQYF.

V and J are TRBV27 and TRBJ1-5; no clear D gene. Germline values: CDR1 MNHEY, CDR2 SMNVEV (reference sequence). This CDR3 contains 13 residues. The V and J ends lost 0 bases and 5 bases respectively, with 5 bases between them. The CDR3 reads CASSLSLYQPQHF. CDR3 bases: TGTGCCAGCAGTTTATCACTATATCAGCCCCAGCATTTT.

This chain uses TRBV7-8 with TRBJ1-5; D is uncertain. The CDR3 spans 15 residues. CDR1 and CDR2 from the germline V gene are SGHVS and FQNEAQ. With 2 bases removed from V and 6 bases from J, the gap between germline ends came to 14 bases. CDR3 DNA sequence: TGTGCCAGCAGCTTATTAAGGGAGGGTCGTCAGCCCCAGCATTTT. The encoded protein is CASSLLREGRQPQHF.

As to this clone: The sample holds other DNA sequences that translate to the same CDR3. This CDR3 is CASRGGADTDTQYF. CDR3 coding DNA: TGCGCCAGCAGAGGAGGGGCTGACACAGATACGCAGTATTTT. V and J are TRBV5-1 and TRBJ2-3, with a tentative D call TRBD2 (6 bases). CDR1 and CDR2 from the germline V gene are SGHRS and YFSETQ. The CDR3 extends over 14 amino acids. V gave up 5 bases and J gave up 2 bases, with 12 bases separating them. The complete variable domain, with remaining parts taken from reference TRBV5-1 and TRBJ2-3, reads KAGVTQTPRYLIKTRGQQVTLSCSPISGHRSVSWYQQTPGQGLQFLFEYFSETQRNKGNFPGRFSGRQFSNSRSEMNVSTLELGDSALYLCASRGGADTDTQYFGPGTRLTVL.

The chain recombines TRBV7-2 with TRBJ2-5; TRBD1 aligns across 7 bases. The V gene's germline CDR1 is SGHTA and CDR2 FQGNSA. The CDR3 is 19 residues long. Unmatched junction bases numbered 19, after V lost 2 bases and J lost 4 bases. The CDR3 reads CASSLMGLTGRLSGETQYF. The CDR3 bases are TGTGCCAGCAGCTTAATGGGGCTGACAGGGCGGCTATCGGGAGAGACCCAGTACTTC.

The chain carries TRBV6-5 and TRBJ2-6; D may be TRBD1 (6 bases). Trimming cost V 5 bases and J 0 bases, with 8 bases left between them. Germline V gives CDR1 MNHEY, CDR2 SVGAGI. The CDR3 spans 15 residues. The CDR3: CASSHRDSGANVLTF. DNA for the CDR3: TGTGCCAGCAGTCACAGGGACTCTGGGGCCAACGTCCTGACTTTC.

The chain employs TRBV5-1 and TRBJ2-1, with 8 bases lining up with TRBD2. This CDR3 is built from 19 residues. Germline CDR1 reads SGHRS; CDR2 reads YFSETQ. J gave up 0 bases and V 2 bases, and 13 bases lay outside the gene matches. The CDR3 is CASSFPTGGEISSYNEQFF. DNA of the CDR3: TGCGCCAGCAGCTTCCCCACGGGGGGGGAGATAAGCTCCTACAATGAGCAGTTCTTC.

About this clone itself: An end of the junction differs from the germline gene, which may be a read error. The rearrangement uses TRBV7-9 and TRBJ1-2, with D unclear. CDR3 size: 14 residues. Germline-derived CDR1 and CDR2 are SEHNR and FQNEAQ (reference sequence). The CDR3 reads CSSSPMTPISGYTF. CDR3 coding DNA: TGTTCCAGCAGCCCTATGACACCGATTAGTGGCTACACCTTC.

The chain combines TRBV29-1 with TRBJ2-1, with TRBD1 as a possible D gene (5 bases). The germline gives CDR1 SQVTM, CDR2 ANQGSEA. V gave up 1 base and J gave up 4 bases, with 8 bases separating them. CDR3 size: 13 residues. CDR3 in amino acids: CSVEGGRYNEQFF. CDR3 DNA sequence: TGCAGCGTTGAAGGGGGCAGATACAATGAGCAGTTCTTC.

The chain combines TRBV11-2 with TRBJ2-4; TRBD1 agrees at 7 bases. Germline CDR1 and CDR2: SGHAT and FQNNGV. The J segment lost 7 bases and the V segment lost 2 bases, leaving 8 bases of the junction unmatched. The CDR3 covers 15 residues. The CDR3 loop reads CASSLRQGTENIQYF. The CDR3 nucleotides read TGTGCCAGCAGCTTAAGACAGGGAACGGAGAACATTCAGTACTTC.

The V call is TRBV28, the J call TRBJ2-1; TRBD2 is a possible D gene (7 bases). Germline assignment: CDR1 MDHEN and CDR2 SYDVKM. Trimming took off 4 bases at V and 10 bases at J, with 20 bases between the two ends. This CDR3 contains 15 residues. The CDR3 sequence is CASSWGGALSAEQFF. The CDR3 coding sequence is TGTGCCAGCAGTTGGGGGGGGGCCCTCAGTGCCGAGCAGTTCTTC.

This sequence joins TRBV15 and TRBJ1-1, with a possible D match to TRBD1 (5 bases). Germline CDR1 and CDR2: LNHNV and YYDKDF (reference sequence). The CDR3 totals 15 residues. V was cut by 0 bases and J by 4 bases, with 12 bases left in between. CDR3 nucleotides: TGTGCCACCAGCAGAGATCAATCGGGGGGCACTGAAGCTTTCTTT. Protein product: CATSRDQSGGTEAFF.

The chain couples TRBV5-5 to TRBJ2-7; D gene ambiguous. Germline V CDR1 and CDR2: SGHKS, YYEKEE (reference sequence). Between the trimmed V and J ends, which lost 1 base and 3 bases, there was a span of 14 bases. The CDR3 covers 15 residues. CDR3 nucleotide sequence: TGTGCCAGCAGCTTGTCCGGGTCTTTAGGCTACGAGCAGTACTTC. Protein product: CASSLSGSLGYEQYF.

The chain has TRBV18 and TRBJ2-7; TRBD1 agrees at 8 bases. The CDR3 consists of 15 residues. Losses at the gene ends were 3 bases for V and 3 bases for J; bases not matched to a gene: 7. Germline CDR1 KGHSH, CDR2 LQKENI. Here the CDR3 reads CASSPSQTGGYEQYF. The CDR3 nucleotides read TGTGCCAGCTCACCCTCACAAACAGGGGGCTACGAGCAGTACTTC. The complete variable domain, with remaining parts taken from reference TRBV18 and TRBJ2-7, reads NAGVMQNPRHLVRRRGQEARLRCSPMKGHSHVYWYRQLPEEGLKFMVYLQKENIIDESGMPKERFSAEFPKEGPSILRIQQVVRGDSAAYFCASSPSQTGGYEQYFGPGTRLTVT.

This chain uses TRBV4-3 with TRBJ1-1; unclear D gene. The ends were cut back, 0 bases at V and 2 bases at J, with 7 bases in the middle. Germline V lookup: CDR1 LGHNA, CDR2 YSLEER. The CDR3 contains 14 residues. The CDR3 spells CASSQDTRNTEAFF. Here the CDR3 DNA reads TGCGCCAGCAGCCAAGATACGAGAAACACTGAAGCTTTCTTT.

The gene calls are TRBV9 and TRBJ2-5; TRBD2 matches 8 bases. The CDR3 totals 17 residues. Looked up from germline, CDR1 is SGDLS and CDR2 is YYNGEE. The ends lost 0 bases at V and 1 base at J; junction bases unmatched: 8. The CDR3 DNA is TGTGCCAGCAGCGTAGCTCTAACGGGGGGGCCCCAAGAGACCCAGTACTTC. This sequence encodes CASSVALTGGPQETQYF.

The genes are TRBV5-1 and TRBJ1-5; weak D call: TRBD1 (6 bases). Per the germline V gene, CDR1 is SGHRS and CDR2 is YFSETQ. The germline V and J ends were trimmed by 1 base and 0 bases, with 8 bases remaining between them. There are 15 residues in the CDR3. CDR3 region: CASSLTGISNQPQHF. The CDR3 region has the DNA TGCGCCAGCAGCTTGACAGGGATTAGCAATCAGCCCCAGCATTTT.

The chain carries TRBV5-1 and TRBJ2-5; TRBD2 aligns across 7 bases. The CDR3 sequence is 16 residues long. V shed 0 bases and J 2 bases; nucleotides not matched to a gene: 7. Germline CDR1 is SGHRS and CDR2 is YFSETQ. In DNA, the CDR3 is TGCGCCAGCAGCTTGGGACTAGCAACATTTCAAGAGACCCAGTACTTC. It specifies CASSLGLATFQETQYF.

This clone showed up just a few times. This rearrangement joins TRBV11-3 to TRBJ1-4, with 9 bases that match TRBD1. Germline V CDR1 and CDR2: SGHNT, YENEEA. Unmatched junction bases numbered 2, after V lost 7 bases and J lost 8 bases. This CDR3 spans 12 amino acids. In nucleotides, the CDR3 is TGTGCCAGCACCGACAGGGGGGAAAAACTGTTTTTT. Its protein is CASTDRGEKLFF. The full variable domain, completed using reference TRBV11-3 and TRBJ1-4, is EAGVVQSPRYKIIEKKQPVAFWCNPISGHNTLYWYLQNLGQGPELLIRYENEEAVDDSQLPKDRFSAERLKGVDSTLKIQPAELGDSAVYLCASTDRGEKLFFGSGTQLSVL.

The genes are TRBV29-1 and TRBJ1-5, with a weak D call TRBD1 (6 bases). The CDR3 is 14 amino acids. CDR1 and CDR2 (germline): SQVTM, ANQGSEA. V was shortened by 0 bases and J by 4 bases, with 10 bases between the two germline ends. DNA for the CDR3: TGCAGCGTTGAAGATGGACAGCCTAATCAGCCCCAGCATTTT. Residues: CSVEDGQPNQPQHF.

The chain recombines TRBV5-1 with TRBJ2-7; D might be TRBD1 (5 bases). The CDR3 is 12 amino acids. The germline gives CDR1 SGHRS, CDR2 YFSETQ. V dropped 3 bases and J dropped 6 bases, with 10 bases sitting between them. The CDR3, as DNA: TGCGCCAGCAGCTCTCAGGGTCTCGAGCAGTACTTC. Translation: CASSSQGLEQYF.

The chain carries TRBV28 and TRBJ1-6; D is possibly TRBD1 (6 bases). Germline CDR1 and CDR2: MDHEN and SYDVKM. The CDR3 contains 12 residues. Trimming removed 6 bases at V and 11 bases at J, with 11 bases between. CDR3 bases: TGTGCCAGCAGGGACAGCTCACCACCCCTCCACTTT. Its translation: CASRDSSPPLHF.

The count of this clone is one. V is TRBV4-2 and J is TRBJ1-2, with TRBD1 as a possible D gene (5 bases). Germline values: CDR1 LGHNA, CDR2 YNFKEQ. This CDR3 region has 15 residues. V was shortened by 5 bases and J by 3 bases, with 16 bases between the two germline ends. The CDR3 region is CASSLQGRNDYGYTF. As DNA, the CDR3 is TGTGCCAGCAGCTTGCAGGGCAGGAACGACTATGGCTACACCTTC.

V usage is TRBV7-2 and J usage is TRBJ2-4; 10 positions match TRBD1. The germline V gene encodes CDR1 SGHTA and CDR2 FQGNSA. V lost 5 bases, J lost 2 bases, and 3 bases stayed unmatched. The CDR3 has 15 residues. CDR3 DNA: TGTGCCAGCAGCCGGGACAGGGGCACCAAAAACATTCAGTACTTC. Protein product: CASSRDRGTKNIQYF.

In its sample, this clone was seen a few times. The chain joins TRBV4-1 to TRBJ1-2; D gene uncertain. Germline V gives CDR1 MGHRA, CDR2 YSYEKL. Trimming removed 0 bases from V and 0 bases from J, with 2 bases in between. There are 13 residues in the CDR3. Here the CDR3 reads CASSQDTNYGYTF. CDR3 DNA: TGCGCCAGCAGCCAAGATACTAACTATGGCTACACCTTC.

The V call is TRBV7-2, the J call TRBJ1-2; tentative D call: TRBD1 (5 bases). The CDR3 length is 16 residues. Trimming pared 4 bases from V and 4 bases from J, leaving 19 bases between. Germline V gene data show CDR1 as SGHTA and CDR2 as FQGNSA. CDR3 in DNA: TGTGCCAGCAGCTCGTCAAAGGGGCAGAACTTCTATGGCTACACCTTC. Protein product: CASSSSKGQNFYGYTF.

As to this clone: A junction boundary mismatches the germline segment, possibly from a read error. The chain uses TRBV9 and TRBJ1-1; TRBD1 might be the D (5 bases). Germline values: CDR1 SGDLS, CDR2 YYNGEE. This CDR3 has 14 amino acids. Here the CDR3 reads CASSESRGLSIPLF. The CDR3 nucleotides are TGTGCCAGCAGCGAAAGTAGGGGTCTCTCGATCCCGCTCTTT.

The gene calls are TRBV14 and TRBJ1-1; weak D call: TRBD1 (6 bases). Deletions cut 3 bases from V and 4 bases from J, with 15 bases between. The CDR3 loop spans 15 amino acids. Germline lookup yields CDR1 SGHDN and CDR2 FVKESK. The CDR3 loop is CASSHMTGRGTEAFF. As DNA, the CDR3 is TGTGCCAGCAGCCACATGACAGGTCGGGGCACTGAAGCTTTCTTT.